The present TCR beta chain was sequenced within a study of shared clonotypes between healthy human individuals (dated by TCRdb to 2018 to 2021). Notes on the research overall: A couple of women and three men aged 18 to 49 years were included in the cohort. Each donor's leukapheresis produced roughly between about 0.9 and 9.5 billion PBMCs. To estimate repertoire size and how much clonotypes are shared between individuals, the study performed deep sequencing of blood TCR repertoires from a few healthy adults. For each donor, CD4 naive and CD4 memory were each run on three plates, CD8 naive on two plates, and CD8 memory on one plate. Libraries were prepared and TCR repertoires were sequenced by different laboratories using diverse techniques, in order to increase sequencing depth and limit assay-specific biases. What the work shows at the level of the full study, not this receptor alone: Because the study included only a small number of donors, the genetic and exposure-history diversity represented was limited. Naive subsets generally had larger estimated clonotype richness than memory subsets did. Roughly 5% of naive CD4, 3.5% of naive CD8, about 2.1% of memory CD4, and approximately 0.39% of memory CD8 clonotypes were shared across several donors. Only blood was sampled, and tissue TCR repertoires likely differ from those in blood. Pairwise subsampling indicated that sequencing depth was expected to affect the degree of clonotype sharing among donors. Even with the large sequencing depth, rarefaction of the sorted-subset datasets indicated that sequencing was incomplete. Higher generation probabilities were observed for clonotypes shared by all four sorted-subset donors than for non-shared clonotypes.

Using the deep immunoSEQ assay, TCR CDR3 regions were amplified from genomic DNA by multiplex PCR. Extracted genomic DNA from each cell subset was distributed evenly across all wells of several immunoSEQ 96-well plates, and each plate was treated as a replicate. For sorted subsets, each replicate PCR was loaded with 200 ng genomic DNA, equivalent to 30,000 or so T cell genomes. The purified libraries were quantified using a Qubit 3.0 fluorometer, sized with a Bioanalyzer 2100, and then quantified again using the KAPA Library Quantification kit. Each immunoSEQ 96-well plate was sequenced on its own single-read 150-cycle Illumina NextSeq 550 flow cell. The paper's processing steps were these. Because the immunoSEQ output included only junctional sequences and no quality scores, the filtering could not be the same as the filtering used for full-length reads. Sequences were annotated with PyIR, a Python wrapper for IgBLAST v1.9, using IMGT germline references to assign V/J genes and CDR3. Reads with weak V/J assignments (E-value above 1e-6), missing CDR3, stop codons, out-of-frame junctions, or ambiguous translated residues were removed. V3J clonotypes were defined by identical inferred V gene, J gene, and CDR3 amino acid sequence. To compute the percentage overlap between repertoires, the number of shared unique clonotypes was divided by the size of the smaller repertoire. Richness of each repertoire was evaluated using RTK rarefaction, the Chao1 estimator, and Recon v2.1 estimates of unobserved clonotypes. For all TCRbeta clonotypes obtained by the gDNA method from several donors, generation probabilities were computed with OLGA. The table was pulled from immuneACCESS by TCRdb, which kept in-frame rearrangements only. Such tables lose some clones; where checked, under half of the loss comes from unresolved V genes, and the rest has no known cause. D and trimming were read from the DNA, whereas the V and J calls and clone size are those reported in that table. The sample records about 2 million clones, 90% to 95% of which are singletons. The top ten hold 0.13% of the sample.

The donors were healthy, HIV-negative adults with no recently reported acute infections or vaccinations. Only Caucasian adults living in Nashville, Tennessee, USA were represented among the donors. Magnetic negative selection was used to enrich CD4+ T cells, after which naive cells were positively selected on CD45RA and the negative fraction became the memory subset. Blood was obtained by leukapheresis, after which PBMCs were separated by Ficoll-Histopaque density gradient centrifugation and cryopreserved in liquid nitrogen vapor phase. Analytical flow cytometry was used to check the purity and quantity of every magnetically sorted T cell population. Genomic DNA was isolated from every sorted fraction and measured by UV absorbance on a Nanodrop 2000c. On this clone itself: Its cognate antigen has yet to be identified. Per-base qualities were not stored, and no clone one base away is much larger.

The junction shows trimming of 8 bases on V and 0 bases on J, plus 11 bases between the germline ends. From cysteine to phenylalanine, the CDR3 is 14 amino acids long. The kept DNA is CDR3 alone, 42 bases in frame from the first base. Per the germline V gene (reference sequence), MNHEY is the CDR1 and SMNVEV is the CDR2. This clonotype originated in a man aged 18 to 30 in good health. The sample taken for sequencing was naive CD4+ T cells sorted from blood. The cell subset or site label, as the study defines it: CD45RA+ positively selected. The chain links TRBV27 with TRBJ1-3; the D gene is possibly TRBD1, with 6 bases matching. The DNA sequence is as follows: TGTGCCAGCCGCGGGGGGGCCTCTGGAAACACCATATATTTT. The translation is CASRGGASGNTIYF.